These 15 T cell receptor beta chains were sequenced from one sample in a study of neurological immune-mediated disorders. MiXCR, run by TCRdb on the 5' RACE reads, gives a single entry per CDR3 protein. This table holds tens of thousands of distinct CDR3 sequences, approximately 4.3% found once. The sequenced sample consisted of PBMCs. The receptors were gathered from a man between 18 and 35 years old in good health.

This clonotype was observed at least ten times. CDR3: CASTHPGGRTEAFF. The DNA of the CDR3 is TGTGCCAGCACGCACCCAGGGGGTAGGACTGAAGCTTTCTTT. The J gene is TRBJ1-1, the V gene TRBV6-2 or TRBV6-3, with 7 bases that match TRBD1. Germline values: CDR1 MNHEY, CDR2 SVGEGT. Germline trimming cut 7 bases from V and 5 bases from J; bases unmatched to any gene: 10. The CDR3 is 14 residues long.

This clonotype was detected many times. The chain is built from TRBV7-2 and TRBJ2-5, with 9 bases fitting TRBD1. Germline CDR1 is SGHTA and CDR2 is FQGNSA. The V segment lost 5 bases and the J segment 6 bases; nucleotides outside the gene matches: 4. The CDR3 contains 13 residues. The DNA for the CDR3 is TGTGCCAGCAGCCCAGGACAGGGGCAGACCCAGTACTTC. Residues: CASSPGQGQTQYF.

The table lists this clonotype with many counts. CDR3 residues: CASGTERNEQFF. As DNA, the CDR3 is TGCGCCAGCGGGACCGAACGGAATGAGCAGTTCTTC. V gene TRBV5-1 combines with J gene TRBJ2-1; TRBD1 or TRBD2 may be the D gene (5 bases each). V lost 7 bases to trimming and J lost 7 bases, with 12 bases between them. Germline assignment: CDR1 SGHRS and CDR2 YFSETQ. The CDR3 spans 12 residues.

This clonotype showed up many times. The genes are TRBV5-1 and TRBJ1-2, with D uncertain. The CDR3 runs to 14 residues. V lost 4 bases and J 2 bases, leaving 12 bases between the germline ends. Germline V gene sequence: CDR1 SGHRS, CDR2 YFSETQ. The CDR3 sequence is CASSASQANYGYTF. CDR3 coding DNA: TGCGCCAGCAGCGCGTCGCAAGCAAACTATGGCTACACCTTC. The full variable domain, in which reference TRBV5-1 and TRBJ1-2 provide the parts outside the CDR3, is KAGVTQTPRYLIKTRGQQVTLSCSPISGHRSVSWYQQTPGQGLQFLFEYFSETQRNKGNFPGRFSGRQFSNSRSEMNVSTLELGDSALYLCASSASQANYGYTFGSGTRLTVV.

This clonotype has a count of ten or more. V is TRBV20-1 and J is TRBJ1-6, with unresolved D. The germline gives CDR1 DFQATT, CDR2 SNEGSKA (reference sequence). The CDR3 contains 14 residues. Trimming pared 5 bases from V and 7 bases from J, leaving 15 bases between. CDR3: CSAGRTLRNSPLHF. The CDR3 bases are TGCAGTGCTGGACGGACTCTTAGAAATTCACCCCTCCACTTT.

This clonotype appeared many times. The CDR3 is CSARSDVDEQFF. The CDR3 DNA sequence: TGCAGTGCTAGATCGGACGTCGATGAGCAGTTCTTC. The chain is built from TRBV20-1 and TRBJ2-1; D not certain. V lost 2 bases, J lost 8 bases, and 10 bases lay in between. The CDR3 length is 12 residues. Germline V gives CDR1 DFQATT, CDR2 SNEGSKA (reference sequence).

This clonotype was detected many times. The chain has TRBV30 and TRBJ1-4; D might be TRBD1 (5 bases). This CDR3 comprises 13 residues. Germline V gene data show CDR1 as GTSNPN and CDR2 as SVGIG (reference sequence). V dropped 0 bases and J dropped 6 bases, with 8 bases sitting between them. The CDR3, as DNA: TGTGCCTGGAGTGTAGGGGCGGATGAAAAACTGTTTTTT. Translation: CAWSVGADEKLFF. Full variable domain (remainder filled in from reference TRBV30 and TRBJ1-4): SQTIHQWPATLVQPVGSPLSLECTVEGTSNPNLYWYRQAAGRGLQLLFYSVGIGQISSEVPQNLSASRPQDRQFILSSKKLLLSDSGFYLCAWSVGADEKLFFGSGTQLSVL.

This clonotype was recorded many times. The CDR3, as DNA: TGCAGCGTTGAAGGACAGGGCTACGAGCAGTACTTC. Its translation is CSVEGQGYEQYF. The chain links TRBV29-1 to TRBJ2-7, with TRBD1 matching 7 bases. The germline V gene encodes CDR1 SQVTM and CDR2 ANQGSEA. J lost 3 bases, V lost 1 base, and 0 bases had no gene match. This CDR3 has 12 amino acids.

A few counts support this clonotype. J is TRBJ2-3 and V is TRBV29-1; D is possibly TRBD2 (6 bases). V lost 4 bases and J 3 bases, leaving 14 bases between the germline ends. The CDR3 has 14 residues. In germline, CDR1 is SQVTM, CDR2 ANQGSEA. The CDR3 sequence: CSVAGQGGTDTQYF. DNA of the CDR3: TGCAGCGTTGCCGGTCAGGGAGGAACAGATACGCAGTATTTT.

This clonotype was seen ten or more times. This chain uses TRBV5-1 with TRBJ1-2, with 9 bases lining up with TRBD1. Germline values: CDR1 SGHRS, CDR2 YFSETQ. V gave up 4 bases and J gave up 6 bases; unmatched junction bases: 13. The CDR3 contains 16 residues. CDR3 coding DNA: TGCGCCAGCAGCCTTTTCCAGACCGGGACAGGGAATGGCTACACCTTC. It yields the protein CASSLFQTGTGNGYTF.

This clonotype was seen many times. The chain is built from TRBV4-1 and TRBJ1-2; TRBD1 aligns across 10 bases. V trimming: 4 bases; J trimming: 5 bases; junction bases outside the gene matches: 1. The germline V gene has CDR1 MGHRA and CDR2 YSYEKL. This CDR3 has 13 amino acids. The CDR3 reads CASSPGQGYGYTF. CDR3 coding DNA: TGCGCCAGCAGCCCGGGACAGGGGTATGGCTACACCTTC.

This clonotype was observed many times. This rearrangement joins TRBV13 to TRBJ1-2; D gene unclear. Germline CDR1 reads PRHDT; CDR2 reads FYEKMQ (reference sequence). V lost 5 bases, J lost 7 bases, and 11 bases lay in between. The CDR3 has 12 residues. This CDR3 is CASSVSRSGYTF. DNA for the CDR3: TGTGCCAGCAGCGTATCGCGTTCTGGCTACACCTTC.

This clonotype was recorded at least ten times. This chain uses TRBV20-1 with TRBJ2-1; no reliable D call. Trimming left V 1 base short and J 0 bases short, with 13 bases between. The CDR3 contains 16 residues. CDR1 and CDR2 (germline): DFQATT, SNEGSKA (reference sequence). CDR3 sequence (DNA): TGCAGTGCTAGAGGTGGCGCAGCCAGCTCCTACAATGAGCAGTTCTTC. Translated, it gives CSARGGAASSYNEQFF.

This chain joins TRBV7-8 and TRBJ2-7; no firm D call. The length of the CDR3 is 14 residues. The V gene's germline CDR1 is SGHVS and CDR2 FQNEAQ. The germline V and J ends were trimmed by 0 bases and 0 bases, with 6 bases remaining between them. The CDR3 sequence: CASSLAGSSYEQYF. The CDR3 DNA reads as TGTGCCAGCAGCTTAGCGGGCAGCTCCTACGAGCAGTACTTC.

For this clonotype: Its ends do not fully match the called genes, so a read error is possible. The J gene is TRBJ2-3, the V gene TRBV5-1, with 9 bases aligning to TRBD2. CDR1 SGHRS and CDR2 YFSETQ come from the germline V gene. The CDR3 sequence is 16 residues long. As DNA, the CDR3 is TGCCCCAGCAGCTTGACTAGCGGCTTCCTGAGGGATAAGCAGTATTTT. As protein: CPSSLTSGFLRDKQYF.